This T cell receptor beta chain was identified during a study of blood T cell repertoires in COVID-19. Study context: The United States, Italy and Spain supplied acute and convalescent COVID-19 samples. T cells, B-cell-depleted T cells, or PBMCs supplied cDNA or gDNA.

Trimming shortened V by 7 bases and J by 7 bases, and 23 bases separated the two germline ends. Per germline, CDR1 LNHDA and CDR2 SQIVND (reference sequence). This CDR3 region has 16 residues. In the study's own analysis: Using reference gene primer amplification, nucleated cell counts were estimated. The table came from immunoSEQ multiplex PCR; TCRdb's copy has only in-frame clones and leaves some out. That table furnishes V, J and clone size, whereas the DNA furnished D and trimming. This table holds about 21,000 clones, 79% found once. Sequences were obtained from peripheral blood. The chain links TRBV19 to TRBJ1-3, with D possibly TRBD1 on 5 matching bases. The receptor's source is a man older than 75 with acute or convalescent COVID-19. The CDR3 DNA reads TGTGCCAGTACCGGAGCTGGGGCAGGGATTGAGAACACCATATATTTT. Its translation is CASTGAGAGIENTIYF. The whole variable domain, filled in from reference TRBV19 and TRBJ1-3, reads DGGITQSPKYLFRKEGQNVTLSCEQNLNHDAMYWYRQDPGQGLRLIYYSQIVNDFQKGDIAEGYSVSREKKESFPLTVTSAQKNPTAFYLCASTGAGAGIENTIYFGEGSWLTVV.